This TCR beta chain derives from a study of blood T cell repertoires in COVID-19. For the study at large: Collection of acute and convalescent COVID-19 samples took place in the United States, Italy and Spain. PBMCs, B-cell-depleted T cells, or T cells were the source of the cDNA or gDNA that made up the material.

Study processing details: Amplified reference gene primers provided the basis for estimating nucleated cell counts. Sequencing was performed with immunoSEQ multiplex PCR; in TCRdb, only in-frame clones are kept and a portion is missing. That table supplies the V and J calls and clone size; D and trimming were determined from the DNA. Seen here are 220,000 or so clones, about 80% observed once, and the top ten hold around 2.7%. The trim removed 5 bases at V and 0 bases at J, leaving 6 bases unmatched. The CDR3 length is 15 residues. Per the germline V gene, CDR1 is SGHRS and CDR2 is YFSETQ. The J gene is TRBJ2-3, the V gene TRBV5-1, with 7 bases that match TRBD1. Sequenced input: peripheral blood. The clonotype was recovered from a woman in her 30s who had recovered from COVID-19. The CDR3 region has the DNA TGCGCCAGCAGAGCACAGGGGCCTAGCACAGATACGCAGTATTTT. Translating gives CASRAQGPSTDTQYF.